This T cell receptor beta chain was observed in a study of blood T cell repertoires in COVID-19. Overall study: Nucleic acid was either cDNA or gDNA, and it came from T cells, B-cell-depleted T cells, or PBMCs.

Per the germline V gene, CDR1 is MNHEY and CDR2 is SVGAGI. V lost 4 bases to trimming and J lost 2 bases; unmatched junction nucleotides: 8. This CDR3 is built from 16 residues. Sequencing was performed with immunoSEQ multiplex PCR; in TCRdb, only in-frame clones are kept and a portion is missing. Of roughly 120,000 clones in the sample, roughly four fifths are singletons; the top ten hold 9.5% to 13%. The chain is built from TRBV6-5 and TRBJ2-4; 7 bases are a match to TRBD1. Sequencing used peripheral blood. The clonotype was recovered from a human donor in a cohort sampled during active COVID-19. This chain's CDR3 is CASSSDRPGTKNIQYF. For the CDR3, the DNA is TGTGCCAGCAGTTCGGACAGGCCTGGGACCAAAAACATTCAGTACTTC.